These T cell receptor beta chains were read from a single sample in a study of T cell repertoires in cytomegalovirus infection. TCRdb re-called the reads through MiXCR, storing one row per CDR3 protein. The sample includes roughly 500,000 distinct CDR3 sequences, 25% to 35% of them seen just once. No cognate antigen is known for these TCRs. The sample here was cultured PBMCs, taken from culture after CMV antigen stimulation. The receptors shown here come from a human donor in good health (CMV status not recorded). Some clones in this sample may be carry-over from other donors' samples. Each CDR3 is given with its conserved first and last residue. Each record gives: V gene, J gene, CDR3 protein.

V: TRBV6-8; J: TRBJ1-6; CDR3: CASSYAGPTSSYNSPLHF
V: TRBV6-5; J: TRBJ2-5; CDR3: CASSYGGGRETQYF
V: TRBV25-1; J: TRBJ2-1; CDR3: CASSEVGQGREQFF
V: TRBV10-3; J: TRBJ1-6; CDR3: CAISESGNSPLHF
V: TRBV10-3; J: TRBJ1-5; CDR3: CAISQNTLGYQPQHF
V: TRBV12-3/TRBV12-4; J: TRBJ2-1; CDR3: CASSRRGGSYNEQFF
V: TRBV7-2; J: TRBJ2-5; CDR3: CASSSWAGEQETQYF
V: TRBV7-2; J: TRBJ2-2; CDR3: CASSRERTGELFF
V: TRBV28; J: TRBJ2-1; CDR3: CASSPRTSGRAYNEQFF
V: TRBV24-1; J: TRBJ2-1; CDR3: CATSDPINEQFF
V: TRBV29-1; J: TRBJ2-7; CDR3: CSVEAGGGYEQYF
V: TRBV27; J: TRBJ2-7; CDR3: CASRNNFEQYF
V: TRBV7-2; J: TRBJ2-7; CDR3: CASSFGTSGSVGGYEQYF
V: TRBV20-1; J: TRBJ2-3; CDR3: CSPKEAPMADTQYF
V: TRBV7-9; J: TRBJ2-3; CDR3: CASSRPTQYF
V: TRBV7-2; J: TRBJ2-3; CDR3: CASSLDGRNTDTQYF
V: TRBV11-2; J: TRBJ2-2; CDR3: CASSSRGAVNTGELFF
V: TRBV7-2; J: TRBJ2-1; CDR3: CASSLDLWAFGGGF
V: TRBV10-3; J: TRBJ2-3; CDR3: CAITEGVNTDTQYF
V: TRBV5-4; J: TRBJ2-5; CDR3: CASSLDGGRKTQYF
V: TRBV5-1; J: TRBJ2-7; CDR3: CASSSTRAYEQYF
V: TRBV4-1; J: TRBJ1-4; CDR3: CASSQVSEKLFF
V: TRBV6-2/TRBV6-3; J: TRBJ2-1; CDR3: CASSSGLLRFF
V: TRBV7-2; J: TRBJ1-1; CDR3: CASSSRLVNTEAFF
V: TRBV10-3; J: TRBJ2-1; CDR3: CAISDVSYNEQFF
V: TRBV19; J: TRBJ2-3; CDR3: CASSIPGGPSTDTQYF
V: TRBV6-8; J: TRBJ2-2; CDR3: CASSTAPGYTGELFF
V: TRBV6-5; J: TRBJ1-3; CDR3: CASSYSFGAQFSGNTIYF
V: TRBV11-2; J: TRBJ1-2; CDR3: CASSPSGGSGGIYGYTF
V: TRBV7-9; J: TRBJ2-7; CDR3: CASSLDRTTYEQYF
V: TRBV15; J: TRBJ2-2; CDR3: CATSRDWGTGNTGELFF
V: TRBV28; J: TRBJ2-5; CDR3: CASSSSLTGANQETQYF
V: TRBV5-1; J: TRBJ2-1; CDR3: CASSLRGAIDEQFF
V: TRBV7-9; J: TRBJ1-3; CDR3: CASSLVGIGNTIYF
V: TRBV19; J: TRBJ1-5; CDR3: CASSMMDSLRAGQPQHF
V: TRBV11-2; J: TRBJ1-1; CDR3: CASSKSDTEAFF
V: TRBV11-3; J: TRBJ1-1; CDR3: CASQGSGENTEAFF